These T cell receptor beta chains were read from a single sample in a study of response to subunit inactivated influenza vaccine. TCRdb processed the RT-PCR reads anew with MiXCR; each CDR3 protein has one entry. This sample has around 790,000 distinct CDR3 sequences; approximately 21% occur once, and the top ten carry approximately 10%. Specimen: PBMCs from blood, collected 5 days after vaccination. The source is a man aged 50-60 years who received an inactivated influenza vaccine. Both conserved end residues are part of each CDR3. D genes are given only for firm matches. Some rows have no size entry. The others give once, few or many, or a class for an expanded clone.

TRBD2	.	TRBV28	TRBJ2-1	TGTGCCAGCAGTTTAGGCCCTAGCGGTGGGGGTGAGCAGTTCTTC	CASSLGPSGGGEQFF
TRBD1	.	TRBV10-3	TRBJ1-2	TGTGCCATCAGTGCCTACAGGACCGGGACAGAAGGGGTTTTC	CAISAYRTGTEGVF
TRBD2	few	TRBV6-1	TRBJ2-1	TGTGCCAGCAGTCCTTCCAGAAGCGGGAGAGTCTACAATGAGCAGTTCTTC	CASSPSRSGRVYNEQFF
.	few	TRBV7-2	TRBJ2-2	TGTGCCAGCAGCTTCAGGGAGTGGGGGAACACCGGGGAGCTGTTTTTT	CASSFREWGNTGELFF
TRBD2	.	TRBV7-9	TRBJ2-7	TGTGCCAGCACTTACACCGGGGGGGCCCACGAGCAGTACTTC	CASTYTGGAHEQYF
.	.	TRBV5-5	TRBJ1-5	TGTGCCAGCAGCTGGGGCGGGGGGTTGAATCAGCCCCAGCATTTT	CASSWGGGLNQPQHF
TRBD1	few	TRBV5-6	TRBJ2-1	TGTGCCAGCAGCCCCCTAGGACAGGGGGCTAGTGAGCAGTTCTTC	CASSPLGQGASEQFF
.	.	TRBV10-3	TRBJ1-2	TGTGCCATCAGCCTAGAAGGGGGCTATGGCTACACCTTC	CAISLEGGYGYTF
TRBD1	.	TRBV20-1	TRBJ2-5	TGCAGTGCTAGGGAGGACAGGCGTCTCCAGGGGGATCAGTACTTC	CSAREDRRLQGDQYF
.	many	TRBV20-1	TRBJ1-1	TGCAGTGCCCCTTTGAGCGGCACTGAAGCTTTCTTT	CSAPLSGTEAFF
.	.	TRBV7-2	TRBJ2-1	TGTGCCAGCAGCTCTGGGACTGGGAACTACAATGAGCAGTTCTTC	CASSSGTGNYNEQFF
TRBD1	.	TRBV6-1	TRBJ1-5	TGTGCCAGCATGCGGGACAGGGGAATCAATCAGCCCCAGCATTTT	CASMRDRGINQPQHF
.	many	TRBV7-9	TRBJ2-1	TGTGCCAGCAGTTTAAACCCCACGACCATTCGGTTC	CASSLNPTTIRF
TRBD2	few	TRBV9	TRBJ2-3	TGTGCCAGCAGCGTAGTGGCGGGGGGGCTGTCCCCGCAGTATTTT	CASSVVAGGLSPQYF
.	few	TRBV12-3/TRBV12-4	TRBJ1-6	TGTGCCAGCAGTCGCAGGGGCGAGGGAAACTCACCCCTCCACTTT	CASSRRGEGNSPLHF
.	few	TRBV20-1	TRBJ2-3	TGCAGTGCCCTCTGGGGGGCAGATACGCAGTATTTT	CSALWGADTQYF